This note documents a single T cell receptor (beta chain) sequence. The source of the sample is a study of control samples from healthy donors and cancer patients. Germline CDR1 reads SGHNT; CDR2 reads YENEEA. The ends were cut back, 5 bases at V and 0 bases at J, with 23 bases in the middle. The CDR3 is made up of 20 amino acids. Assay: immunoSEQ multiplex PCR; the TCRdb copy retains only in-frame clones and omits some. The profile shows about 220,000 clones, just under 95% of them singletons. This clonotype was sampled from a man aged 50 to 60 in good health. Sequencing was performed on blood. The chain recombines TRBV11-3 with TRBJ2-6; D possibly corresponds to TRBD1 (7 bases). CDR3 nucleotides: TGTGCCAGCAGCATCGACAGGAGGGGGCATTTTCTCTCTGGGGCCAACGTCCTGACTTTC. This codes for CASSIDRRGHFLSGANVLTF. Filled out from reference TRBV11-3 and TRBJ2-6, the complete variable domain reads EAGVVQSPRYKIIEKKQPVAFWCNPISGHNTLYWYLQNLGQGPELLIRYENEEAVDDSQLPKDRFSAERLKGVDSTLKIQPAELGDSAVYLCASSIDRRGHFLSGANVLTFGAGSRLTVL.